The 13 T cell receptor beta chains presented below share a single source sample, sequenced in a study of immune evolution from preneoplasia to lung adenocarcinoma. Sequenced by immunoSEQ multiplex PCR; TCRdb stores in-frame clones only, minus some. The profile shows 9,500 to 12,000 clones, about nine tenths of them singletons. Sequenced sample: FFPE invasive lung adenocarcinoma tissue. These receptors originate from a person in their 70s with invasive lung adenocarcinoma.

The chain carries TRBV11-2 and TRBJ1-1; D ambiguous. CDR1 and CDR2 (germline): SGHAT, FQNNGV. V shed 5 bases and J shed 4 bases, with 20 bases lying between them. The CDR3 runs to 16 residues. This CDR3 reads CASSPRRVIWGTEAFF. In nucleotides, the CDR3 is TGTGCCAGCAGCCCCCGTCGGGTCATCTGGGGCACTGAAGCTTTCTTT.

The V gene is TRBV28, the J gene TRBJ1-2; 8 bases are shared with TRBD1. There are 15 residues in the CDR3. The junction had 7 bases not matched to a gene; V was cut back by 6 bases and J by 1 base. In germline, CDR1 is MDHEN, CDR2 SYDVKM. CDR3 coding DNA: TGTGCCAGCAGCCTCGGACAGGGCCGTAACTATGGCTACACCTTC. This encodes CASSLGQGRNYGYTF.

The rearrangement joins TRBV14 to TRBJ2-1; D is possibly TRBD1 (6 bases). V lost 1 base to trimming and J lost 0 bases, with 10 bases between them. The germline V gene has CDR1 SGHDN and CDR2 FVKESK. This CDR3 is 16 amino acids long. CDR3 amino acids: CASSQVGQISYNEQFF. DNA for the CDR3: TGTGCCAGCAGCCAAGTAGGACAGATCTCCTACAATGAGCAGTTCTTC.

This clone was detected once. The gene calls are TRBV20-1 and TRBJ1-2; D not certain. The CDR3 covers 10 residues. Germline CDR1 is DFQATT and CDR2 is SNEGSKA (reference sequence). The V end was cut by 7 bases, the J end by 8 bases, with 11 bases between. The CDR3 sequence: CSGPGRGYTF. For the CDR3, the DNA is TGCAGTGGGCCTGGGCGCGGCTACACCTTC.

The chain has TRBV4-2 and TRBJ1-4, with D possibly matching TRBD1 (6 bases). Trimming removed 0 bases from V and 4 bases from J, with 12 bases in between. The CDR3 contains 16 residues. In germline, CDR1 is LGHNA, CDR2 YNFKEQ. The CDR3 bases are TGTGCCAGCAGCCAAGATCTTACAGGGAATAATGAAAAACTGTTTTTT. The encoded protein is CASSQDLTGNNEKLFF.

This chain links TRBV9 with TRBJ2-2; TRBD1 might be the D (6 bases). The CDR3 has 14 amino acids. Between the trimmed V and J ends, which lost 3 bases and 6 bases, there was a span of 12 bases. Germline CDR1 is SGDLS and CDR2 is YYNGEE. Here the CDR3 DNA reads TGTGCCAGCAGCGATAACAGGGTGCCCGGGGAGCTGTTTTTT. The encoded protein is CASSDNRVPGELFF.

This clone came up once. The chain links TRBV18 to TRBJ1-1; no clear D. Trimming left V 4 bases short and J 2 bases short, with 8 bases between. The CDR3 is 13 amino acids. CDR1 and CDR2 from the germline V gene are KGHSH and LQKENI. CDR3 in amino acids: CASSQGVNTEAFF. The CDR3 DNA reads TGTGCCAGCTCACAGGGTGTTAACACTGAAGCTTTCTTT.

CDR3 sequence: CASSIGTGVYEQYF. Here the CDR3 DNA reads TGTGCCAGTAGTATTGGGACAGGGGTTTACGAGCAGTACTTC. The rearrangement joins TRBV19 to TRBJ2-7; 10 positions match TRBD1. After removal of 3 bases from V and 4 bases from J, the junction contained 3 bases not matched to a gene. This CDR3 has 14 residues. Germline CDR1 and CDR2: LNHDA and SQIVND (reference sequence).

A word on this clone: This may be a read error, as it is one base from a much larger clone. V usage is TRBV4-2 and J usage is TRBJ2-3; possibly TRBD2 for D (6 bases). CDR3 size: 13 residues. V dropped 4 bases and J dropped 6 bases, with 11 bases sitting between them. Germline CDR1 is LGHNA and CDR2 is YNFKEQ. CDR3 sequence reads: CASSPEGRDTQYF. The CDR3 DNA is TGTGCCAGCAGCCCGGAGGGGAGGGATACGCAGTATTTT.

The V call is TRBV5-1, the J call TRBJ2-7; no firm D call. From germline, CDR1 is SGHRS and CDR2 YFSETQ. V was clipped by 3 bases and J by 6 bases, with 10 bases between them. The CDR3 is made up of 12 amino acids. The CDR3: CASSWTTGEQYF. As DNA, the CDR3 is TGCGCCAGCAGCTGGACGACTGGCGAGCAGTACTTC.

About this clone: The junction and the germline gene differ at one end; a read error may be behind it. The chain links TRBV7-2 to TRBJ2-7, with 8 bases lining up with TRBD1. Germline V gene sequence: CDR1 SGHTA, CDR2 FQGNSA. The CDR3 sequence is 13 residues long. DNA for the CDR3: TGTGCCAGCAGCTTACAGGGGGCGTCGGAACCCAGCTTC. Translating it yields CASSLQGASEPSF.

The table lists this clone with a few counts. The V gene is TRBV6-5, the J gene TRBJ2-1, with D perhaps TRBD1 (6 bases). Germline V gene lookup returns CDR1 MNHEY and CDR2 SVGAGI. The CDR3 is 14 amino acids. V dropped 10 bases and J dropped 0 bases, with 13 bases sitting between them. The CDR3 spells CATGTPSSYNEQFF. The CDR3 DNA is TGTGCCACCGGGACACCAAGCTCCTACAATGAGCAGTTCTTC.

The rearrangement links TRBV28 to TRBJ1-1, with TRBD1 identical over 8 bases. The CDR3 length is 15 residues. Germline V gene lookup returns CDR1 MDHEN and CDR2 SYDVKM. After removal of 6 bases from V and 3 bases from J, the junction contained 9 bases not matched to a gene. The CDR3 sequence: CASSRRRGRDTEAFF. CDR3 DNA: TGTGCCAGCAGCCGACGCAGGGGGCGAGACACTGAAGCTTTCTTT.